This T cell receptor (beta chain) is from a study of tissue T cells after allogeneic stem cell transplantation. Turning to the study itself: Viable blood and marrow gave sorted CD3+ T cells if numbers allowed.

Clones were read by immunoSEQ multiplex PCR, and TCRdb kept only the in-frame ones, dropping some. The table lists 20,000 to 30,000 clones, more than 80% of them singletons. This clone was detected only once. V lost 3 bases and J lost 13, with 22 bases in between. This CDR3 has 16 amino acids. Germline CDR1 LNHDA, CDR2 SQIVND (reference sequence). The rearrangement joins TRBV19 to TRBJ1-6; D not certain. The clonotype was recovered from a male donor at least 60 years old who later had graft-versus-host disease after an allogeneic stem cell transplant. The sample in question was blood, obtained before transplantation. CDR3 in DNA: TGTGCCAGTAGTATTAAGGGTATCGGCTCCACCCTTCCCCTCCACTTT. It encodes CASSIKGIGSTLPLHF.